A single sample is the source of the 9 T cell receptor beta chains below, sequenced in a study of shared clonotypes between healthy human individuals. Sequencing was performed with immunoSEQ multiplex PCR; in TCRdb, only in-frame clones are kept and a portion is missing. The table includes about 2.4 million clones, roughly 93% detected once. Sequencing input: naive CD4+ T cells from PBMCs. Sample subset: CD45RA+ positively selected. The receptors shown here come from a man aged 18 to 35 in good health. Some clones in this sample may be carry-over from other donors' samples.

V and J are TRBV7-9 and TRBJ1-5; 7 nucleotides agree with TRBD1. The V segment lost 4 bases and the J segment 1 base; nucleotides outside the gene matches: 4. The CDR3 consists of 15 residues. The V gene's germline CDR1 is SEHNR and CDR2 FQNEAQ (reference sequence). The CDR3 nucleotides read TGTGCCAGCAGCTCGACAGGGAACAGCAATCAGCCCCAGCATTTT. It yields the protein CASSSTGNSNQPQHF.

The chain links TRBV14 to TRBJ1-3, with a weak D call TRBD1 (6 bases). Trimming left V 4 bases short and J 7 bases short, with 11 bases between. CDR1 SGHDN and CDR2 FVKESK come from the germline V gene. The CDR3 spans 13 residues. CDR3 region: CASSPSGGNTIYF. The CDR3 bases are TGTGCCAGCAGCCCGTCGGGGGGCAACACCATATATTTT.

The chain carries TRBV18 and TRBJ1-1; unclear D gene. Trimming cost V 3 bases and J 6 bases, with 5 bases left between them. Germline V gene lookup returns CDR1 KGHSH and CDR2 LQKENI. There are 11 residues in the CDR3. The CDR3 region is CASSPDAEAFF. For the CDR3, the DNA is TGTGCCAGCTCACCCGACGCTGAAGCTTTCTTT.

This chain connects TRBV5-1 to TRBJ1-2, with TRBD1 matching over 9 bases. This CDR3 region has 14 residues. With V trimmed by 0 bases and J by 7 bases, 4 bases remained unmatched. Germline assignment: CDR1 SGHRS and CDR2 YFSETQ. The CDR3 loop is CASSLGQGGSGYTF. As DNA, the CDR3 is TGCGCCAGCAGCTTGGGACAGGGGGGCAGTGGCTACACCTTC.

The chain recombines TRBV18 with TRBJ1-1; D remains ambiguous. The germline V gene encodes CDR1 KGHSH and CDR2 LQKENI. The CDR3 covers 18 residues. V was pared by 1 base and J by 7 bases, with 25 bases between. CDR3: CASSPRGSLSESQGEAFF. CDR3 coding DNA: TGTGCCAGCTCACCACGGGGATCCCTTTCCGAATCACAAGGTGAAGCTTTCTTT.

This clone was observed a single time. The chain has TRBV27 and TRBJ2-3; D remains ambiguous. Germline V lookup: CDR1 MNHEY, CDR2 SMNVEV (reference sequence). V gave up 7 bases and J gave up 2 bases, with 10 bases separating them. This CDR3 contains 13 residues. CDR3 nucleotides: TGTGCCAGCATCTCCATCGCCACAGATACGCAGTATTTT. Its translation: CASISIATDTQYF.

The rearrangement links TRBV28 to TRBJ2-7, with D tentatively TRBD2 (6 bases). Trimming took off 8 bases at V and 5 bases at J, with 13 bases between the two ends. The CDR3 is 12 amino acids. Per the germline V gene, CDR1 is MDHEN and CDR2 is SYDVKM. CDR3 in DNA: TGTGCCAGCTGGGATAGCGGACACGAGCAGTACTTC. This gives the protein CASWDSGHEQYF.

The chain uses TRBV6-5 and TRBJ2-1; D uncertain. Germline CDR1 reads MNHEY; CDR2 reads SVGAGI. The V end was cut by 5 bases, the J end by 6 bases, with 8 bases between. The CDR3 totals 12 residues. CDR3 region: CASSALTNEQFF. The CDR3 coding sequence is TGTGCCAGCAGTGCACTGACCAATGAGCAGTTCTTC.

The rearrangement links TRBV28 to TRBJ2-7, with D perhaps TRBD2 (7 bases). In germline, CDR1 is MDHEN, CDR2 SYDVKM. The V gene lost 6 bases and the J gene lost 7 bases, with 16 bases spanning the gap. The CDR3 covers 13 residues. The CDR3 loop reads CASRYGGLMEQYF. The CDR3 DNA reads TGTGCCAGCAGGTACGGGGGGCTAATGGAGCAGTACTTC. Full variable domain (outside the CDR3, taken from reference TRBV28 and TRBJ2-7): DVKVTQSSRYLVKRTGEKVFLECVQDMDHENMFWYRQDPGLGLRLIYFSYDVKMKEKGDIPEGYSVSREKKERFSLILESASTNQTSMYLCASRYGGLMEQYFGPGTRLTVT.